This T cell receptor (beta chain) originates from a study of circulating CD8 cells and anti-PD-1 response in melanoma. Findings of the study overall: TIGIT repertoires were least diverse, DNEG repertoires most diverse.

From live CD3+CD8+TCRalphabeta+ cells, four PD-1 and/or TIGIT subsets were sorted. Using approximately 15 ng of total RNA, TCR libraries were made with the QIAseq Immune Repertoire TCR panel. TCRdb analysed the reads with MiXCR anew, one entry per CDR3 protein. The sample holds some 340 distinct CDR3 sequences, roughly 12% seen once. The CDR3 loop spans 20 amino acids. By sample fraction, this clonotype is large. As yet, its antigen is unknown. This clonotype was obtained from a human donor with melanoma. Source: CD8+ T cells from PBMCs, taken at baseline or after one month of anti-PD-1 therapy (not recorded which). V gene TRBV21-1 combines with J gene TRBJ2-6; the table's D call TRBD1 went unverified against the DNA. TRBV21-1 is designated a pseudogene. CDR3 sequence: CASSIGHFGQGGSGANVLTF. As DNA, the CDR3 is TGTGCCAGCAGCATAGGTCACTTTGGACAGGGCGGATCTGGGGCCAACGTCCTGACTTTC.